The following is a T cell receptor beta chain sequence with its context. Its specific antigen is unknown. No much larger clone is present one base from it, and per-base qualities are unavailable. The CDR3, cysteine through phenylalanine, is 17 amino acids long. CDR3 DNA is the only sequence kept; it has 51 bases, read in frame from the first base. After removal of 5 bases from V and 2 bases from J, the junction retains 9 bases not matched to a gene. In the germline V gene, CDR1 corresponds to SGHVS and CDR2 to FQNEAQ. These data are taken from a study of blood T cell repertoires in COVID-19 (TCRdb year 2020). About the study as a whole: The collaborator samples originated in the United States, Italy and Spain and spanned the acute and convalescent phases of COVID-19. A de-identified subject ID, COVID-19 status, age in years and sex were almost always included in the sample metadata. The dataset comprised deeply sampled blood TCRbeta repertoires from subjects exposed to, actively infected with, or recovered from COVID-19. HLA class I and class II types, where available, came from metadata supplied by the sample provider rather than from assay-based typing. A freely available public database, intended as a resource for researchers studying the immune response to SARS-CoV-2, is where the repertoires were released. Samples came from the ongoing ImmuneRACE study (first 160 participants) plus 1,254 subjects from 6 global collaborators. The prospective study material was composed of cDNA or gDNA derived from T cells, B-cell-depleted T cells, or PBMCs.

Points the paper makes about the study in general: The amount of clinical and demographic metadata varied by source and participant and was provided uncurated.

TCRbeta CDR3 regions were amplified from genomic DNA by means of the immunoSEQ Assay, a bias-controlled multiplex PCR. On the authors' methods: The number of nucleated cells in each sample was estimated from the amplification of reference gene primers within the assay. To quantify the absolute abundance of each unique TCRbeta CDR3 rearrangement, sequence reads were collapsed and filtered. For each sample, productive Simpson clonality was calculated as the square root of Simpson's diversity index over productive rearrangements. TCRdb stores this immuneACCESS table with in-frame sequences only. Part of the clones is absent; in the studies checked, under half of the shortfall reflects unresolved V genes, and no reason is known for the rest. The V and J calls and the clone size are those of that table, but D and trimming were determined from the DNA. The sample table shows 180,000 or so clones, and around nine tenths are seen once. Roughly 3% of the sample lies in the top ten.

Each collaborating institution followed its own protocols to collect whole blood in K2EDTA tubes. For TCRbeta analysis, collaborators shipped samples as frozen whole blood, isolated PBMCs, or DNA extracted from either of those sample types. Specimen: peripheral blood. The receptor comes from a man between 65 and 85 years old with acute or convalescent COVID-19. The rearranged chain carries TRBV7-8 and TRBJ2-1; TRBD2 matches 10 bases in the middle. The DNA reads TGTGCCAGCAGCCCAAGGACTAGCGGAGGGACCTACAATGAGCAGTTCTTC. It is translated as CASSPRTSGGTYNEQFF.